Each of the 11 T cell receptor beta chains below was sequenced from the same sample in a study of regulatory and conventional T cells in RAG deficiency. The assay was immunoSEQ multiplex PCR, and TCRdb's table has in-frame clones only and misses some. There are over 10,000 clones in the sample; more than 85% occur only once, and approximately 1% lies in the top ten. The sorted conventional CD4+ T cells were CD25-low and CD127-high, with genomic DNA sequenced. The same sample was also used in a study of regulatory T cells. That study adds: Primers: 52 TRBV forward and 13 TRBJ reverse.

Sequencing was performed on CD4+ effector T cells sorted from blood. The receptors derive from a human donor in good health.

This clone was seen a single time. V and J are TRBV6-6 and TRBJ2-7, with D perhaps matching TRBD2 (7 bases). Germline loops: CDR1 MNHNY, CDR2 SVGAGI (reference sequence). This CDR3 has 13 amino acids. Trimming pared 6 bases from V and 4 bases from J, leaving 13 bases between. The CDR3 protein is CASRGGQDYEQYF. The CDR3 DNA reads TGTGCCAGCAGGGGGGGGCAGGATTACGAGCAGTACTTC.

V usage is TRBV7-3 and J usage is TRBJ2-7, with 9 bases fitting TRBD1. V gave up 3 bases and J gave up 7 bases; unmatched junction bases: 13. CDR1 is SGHTA and CDR2 is FQGTGA in the germline V gene. The CDR3 extends over 16 amino acids. The CDR3 reads CASSLTGGLPTGEQYF. As DNA, the CDR3 is TGTGCCAGCAGCTTGACAGGGGGACTACCTACTGGGGAGCAGTACTTC.

The chain is built from TRBV9 and TRBJ2-7, with no clear D. The CDR3 runs 15 residues. Germline V CDR1 and CDR2: SGDLS, YYNGEE. With 0 bases removed from V and 2 bases from J, the gap between germline ends came to 12 bases. This chain's CDR3 is CASSVAPAVTYEQYF. The CDR3 DNA sequence: TGTGCCAGCAGCGTAGCTCCCGCAGTTACCTACGAGCAGTACTTC.

The rearrangement uses TRBV2 and TRBJ1-2; perhaps TRBD1 as D (5 bases). With 6 bases removed from V and 6 bases from J, the gap between germline ends came to 14 bases. CDR1 and CDR2 (germline): SNHLY, FYNNEI. This CDR3 comprises 13 residues. The DNA of the CDR3 is TGTGCCAGCAGGGGATGGGGGGGAGATGGCTACACCTTC. It codes for CASRGWGGDGYTF. The whole variable domain, remainder taken from reference TRBV2 and TRBJ1-2, is EPEVTQTPSHQVTQMGQEVILRCVPISNHLYFYWYRQILGQKVEFLVSFYNNEISEKSEIFDDQFSVERPDGSNFTLKIRSTKLEDSAMYFCASRGWGGDGYTFGSGTRLTVV.

The rearrangement links TRBV30 to TRBJ2-7; 12 bases are shared with TRBD2. CDR1 and CDR2 (germline): GTSNPN, SVGIG (reference sequence). V shed 2 bases, J shed 4 bases, and the junction held 6 bases outside the gene matches. The CDR3 has 15 residues. CDR3 coding DNA: TGTGCCTGGAGTCCTCTAGCGGGAGGGCCTTACGAGCAGTACTTC. This codes for CAWSPLAGGPYEQYF.

This clone was seen more than once but under ten times. As DNA, the CDR3 is TGTGCCAGCAGGCTGACTAGCGGGGGGGCTTACGAGCAGTACTTC. It is translated as CASRLTSGGAYEQYF. The V call is TRBV7-9, the J call TRBJ2-7, with 14 bases fitting TRBD2. The CDR3 spans 15 residues. In germline, CDR1 is SEHNR, CDR2 FQNEAQ (reference sequence). V shed 6 bases and J 4 bases; nucleotides not matched to a gene: 5. Full variable domain (outside the CDR3, taken from reference TRBV7-9 and TRBJ2-7): DTGVSQNPRHKITKRGQNVTFRCDPISEHNRLYWYRQTLGQGPEFLTYFQNEAQLEKSRLLSDRFSAERPKGSFSTLEIQRTEQGDSAMYLCASRLTSGGAYEQYFGPGTRLTVT.

The gene calls are TRBV7-2 and TRBJ1-1; D perhaps matches TRBD1 (6 bases). The ends were cut back, 6 bases at V and 1 base at J, with 9 bases in the middle. Germline CDR1 is SGHTA and CDR2 is FQGNSA. The CDR3 contains 13 residues. For the CDR3, the DNA is TGTGCCAGCAGGCTGGGACAGAACACTGAAGCTTTCTTT. It yields the protein CASRLGQNTEAFF.

The rearrangement links TRBV4-1 to TRBJ2-3; 10 nucleotides align to TRBD1. The CDR3 loop spans 15 amino acids. The germline V gene encodes CDR1 MGHRA and CDR2 YSYEKL. Losses at the gene ends were 1 base for V and 5 bases for J; bases not matched to a gene: 3. Here the CDR3 DNA reads TGCGCCAGCAGCCAAGGACAGGGGGCAAGAGATACGCAGTATTTT. Translating gives CASSQGQGARDTQYF.

The chain has TRBV9 and TRBJ2-2; TRBD2 aligns across 9 bases. Germline CDR1 is SGDLS and CDR2 is YYNGEE. V shed 3 bases, J shed 7 bases, and the junction held 19 bases outside the gene matches. This CDR3 has 19 amino acids. CDR3 sequence reads: CASSARLGAGGLRDGELFF. The DNA of the CDR3 is TGTGCCAGCAGCGCACGACTTGGCGCGGGGGGGCTGCGGGACGGGGAGCTGTTTTTT.

The rearrangement joins TRBV6-1 to TRBJ1-4; 8 bases match TRBD1. This CDR3 contains 14 residues. The V gene end was trimmed by 7 bases and the J gene end by 5 bases; junction bases not matched to a gene: 6. The germline V gene encodes CDR1 MNHNS and CDR2 SASEGT. CDR3 protein: CASNRDRLNEKLFF. The CDR3 nucleotides are TGTGCCAGCAACCGGGACAGGCTGAATGAAAAACTGTTTTTT.

About this clone itself: A junction boundary mismatches the germline segment, possibly from a read error. This chain uses TRBV7-7 with TRBJ2-2, with TRBD2 matching over 8 bases. The CDR3 loop spans 15 amino acids. The germline CDR1 and CDR2 sequences are SSHAT and FNYEAQ (reference sequence). This chain's CDR3 is CASSLSPGGVGELFF. In DNA form, the CDR3 reads TGTGCTAGCAGCTTATCCCCGGGAGGGGTCGGGGAGCTGTTTTTT.